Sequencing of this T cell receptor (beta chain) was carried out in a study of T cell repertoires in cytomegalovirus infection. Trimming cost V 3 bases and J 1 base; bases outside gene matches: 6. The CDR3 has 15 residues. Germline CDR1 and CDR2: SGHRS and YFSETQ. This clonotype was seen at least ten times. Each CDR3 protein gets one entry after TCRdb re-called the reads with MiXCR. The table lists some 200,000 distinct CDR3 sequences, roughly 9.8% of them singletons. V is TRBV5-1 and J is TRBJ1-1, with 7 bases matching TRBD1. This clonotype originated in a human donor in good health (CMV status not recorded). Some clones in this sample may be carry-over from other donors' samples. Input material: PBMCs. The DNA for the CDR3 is TGCGCCAGCAGCTCGGAGGGACAGAAGAACACTGAAGCTTTCTTT. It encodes CASSSEGQKNTEAFF.